Sequencing of this T cell receptor (beta chain) was carried out in a study of cytomegalovirus exposure and HLA in healthy donors. This clone was recorded a few times. Trimming shortened V by 7 bases and J by 2 bases, and 15 bases separated the two germline ends. This CDR3 has 14 amino acids. Germline V gene data show CDR1 as MNHEY and CDR2 as SVGAGI. Researchers ran the PCR with 60 Vbeta and 13 Jbeta primers. Produced via immunoSEQ multiplex PCR; TCRdb's table is partial and in-frame only. This sample has about 120,000 clones; 17% occur once, and the top ten carry less than 3.5%. The receptor's source is a female donor in good health and CMV-seropositive. The chain is built from TRBV6-5 and TRBJ2-7, with D perhaps TRBD1 (6 bases). Sequencing input: PBMCs. The CDR3 is CASTLNRVPYEQYF. CDR3 DNA sequence: TGTGCCAGCACCCTAAACAGGGTGCCCTACGAGCAGTACTTC.